Listed below are T cell receptor beta chains from one sample, sequenced in a study of blood T cell repertoires in COVID-19. Sequencing used immunoSEQ multiplex PCR; TCRdb keeps in-frame clones, though not all of them. The profile shows about 120,000 clones, roughly 88% of them singletons. The sequencing input was peripheral blood. These receptors all stem from a man aged 35-49 years with acute or convalescent COVID-19. The CDR3 runs from the conserved cysteine through the conserved F or W.

v_call: TRBV18; cdr3_length: 15; cdr3_aa: CASSPSLQGGTEAFF
v_call: TRBV9; cdr3_length: 16; cdr3_aa: CASSVEETSGANVLTF
v_call: TRBV6-1; cdr3_length: 16; cdr3_aa: CASSELSQGIFNEQFF
v_call: TRBV10-1; cdr3_length: 15; cdr3_aa: CASSDSTLNTGELFF
v_call: TRBV10-1; cdr3_length: 15; cdr3_aa: CASSPGQGIPYEQYF
v_call: TRBV10-2; cdr3_length: 16; cdr3_aa: CASSDPGTKYQETQYF
v_call: TRBV2; cdr3_length: 15; cdr3_aa: CASSDRGPETDTQYF
v_call: TRBV20-1; cdr3_length: 11; cdr3_aa: CSARGGDTQYF
v_call: TRBV2; cdr3_length: 15; cdr3_aa: CASSESLAGVYEQYF
v_call: TRBV11-2; cdr3_length: 15; cdr3_aa: CASSPGTGYTDTQYF
v_call: TRBV19; cdr3_length: 16; cdr3_aa: CASSETGDRGVDEQFF
v_call: TRBV5-1; cdr3_length: 14; cdr3_aa: CASSLVRTNNEQFF
v_call: TRBV18; cdr3_length: 14; cdr3_aa: CASSPDQGRDEQFF
v_call: TRBV2; cdr3_length: 15; cdr3_aa: CASSRTGGSGNTIYF
v_call: TRBV5-6; cdr3_length: 14; cdr3_aa: CASSLRRNQETQYF
v_call: TRBV5-6; cdr3_length: 12; cdr3_aa: CASSARNTEAFF
v_call: TRBV27; cdr3_length: 13; cdr3_aa: CARHPPRVQTQYF
v_call: TRBV29-1; cdr3_length: 12; cdr3_aa: CSVGGRGLEQYF
v_call: TRBV6-5; cdr3_length: 14; cdr3_aa: CASSSSGRTYEQYF
v_call: TRBV19; cdr3_length: 14; cdr3_aa: CASSLQNSNQPQHF
v_call: TRBV19; cdr3_length: 16; cdr3_aa: CASSPRGAGANYGYTF
v_call: TRBV4-2; cdr3_length: 15; cdr3_aa: CASSQAVGGTYEQYF
v_call: TRBV7-9; cdr3_length: 18; cdr3_aa: CASSLDLGRAFSGNTIYF
v_call: TRBV2; cdr3_length: 13; cdr3_aa: CASSVPGTDTQYF
v_call: TRBV10-3; cdr3_length: 16; cdr3_aa: CAISESVTSGGYEQYF
v_call: TRBV6-5; cdr3_length: 11; cdr3_aa: CASGGERGYTF
v_call: TRBV18; cdr3_length: 16; cdr3_aa: CASSPAGSGSNQPQHF
v_call: TRBV5-1; cdr3_length: 16; cdr3_aa: CASSLLGTGEWTEAFF
v_call: TRBV7-9; cdr3_length: 15; cdr3_aa: CASSLWREPYNEQFF
v_call: TRBV7-2; cdr3_length: 15; cdr3_aa: CASSPIDFKNTEAFF
v_call: TRBV5-6; cdr3_length: 15; cdr3_aa: CASSHGGRNTGELFF
v_call: TRBV19; cdr3_length: 12; cdr3_aa: CASRVQNGGYTF
v_call: TRBV5-1; cdr3_length: 12; cdr3_aa: CASKTGRDGYTF
v_call: TRBV5-1; cdr3_length: 14; cdr3_aa: CASSLSGEGETQYF
v_call: TRBV7-2; cdr3_length: 16; cdr3_aa: CASSLGYGGGNYEQYF
v_call: TRBV6-5; cdr3_length: 14; cdr3_aa: CASSFRRGNYEQYF
v_call: TRBV5-1; cdr3_length: 13; cdr3_aa: CASSYDKNYGYTF
v_call: TRBV7-6; cdr3_length: 16; cdr3_aa: CASSSGGAFSGNTIYF
v_call: TRBV6-6; cdr3_length: 15; cdr3_aa: CASTPRGRGNTEAFF
v_call: TRBV7-9; cdr3_length: 13; cdr3_aa: CASSLDQGTEAFF
v_call: TRBV2; cdr3_length: 18; cdr3_aa: CASSERDRVVIIGSPLHF
v_call: TRBV12-2; cdr3_length: 13; cdr3_aa: CASLRYSNQPQHF